Below, one TCR beta chain is given with its context. Antigen unknown. TCRdb keeps only in-frame clones here, not all; method: immunoSEQ multiplex PCR. The table has roughly 46,000 clones, more than 80% seen once. The data originate from a study of Tregs in tolerant kidney transplant recipients. Study-level points and caveats: Validation in larger populations is needed because few patients were studied. Biological reproducibility was not directly addressed in this study.

CDR1 is GTSNPN, CDR2 SVGIG, per germline (reference sequence). The CDR3 runs 16 residues. Unmatched junction bases numbered 7, after V lost 2 bases and J lost 0 bases. The chain links TRBV30 to TRBJ1-1; 9 bases map to TRBD1. The specimen sequenced was Tregs from blood. This receptor was identified in a human donor in good health. Written as DNA, the CDR3 is TGTGCCTGGAGTAAAACAGGGGGCAAGTTGAACACTGAAGCTTTCTTT. As protein: CAWSKTGGKLNTEAFF.